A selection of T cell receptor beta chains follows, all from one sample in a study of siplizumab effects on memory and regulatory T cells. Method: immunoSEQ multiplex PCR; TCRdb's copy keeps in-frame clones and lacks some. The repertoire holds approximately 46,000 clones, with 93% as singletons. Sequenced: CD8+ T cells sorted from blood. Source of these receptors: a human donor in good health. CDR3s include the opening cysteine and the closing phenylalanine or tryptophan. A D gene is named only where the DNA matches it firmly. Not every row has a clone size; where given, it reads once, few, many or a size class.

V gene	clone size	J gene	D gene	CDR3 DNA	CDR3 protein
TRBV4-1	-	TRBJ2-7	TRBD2	TGCGCCAGCAGCCCTGGGGCGGGAGCGTACGAGCAGTACTTC	CASSPGAGAYEQYF
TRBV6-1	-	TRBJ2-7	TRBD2	TGTGCCAGCAGTGACCTTAGCGGGAGCTCCTACGAGCAGTACTTC	CASSDLSGSSYEQYF
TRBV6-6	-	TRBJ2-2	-	TGTGCCAGCAGCTGGGGAGAGATTACGTACACCGGGGAGCTGTTTTTT	CASSWGEITYTGELFF
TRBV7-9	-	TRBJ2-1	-	TGTGCCAGCAGCTTACCGTTGGGGGATTACAATGAGCAGTTCTTC	CASSLPLGDYNEQFF
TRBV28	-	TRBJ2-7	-	TGTGCCAGCAGCAGCCGTGACAAAATCTACGAGCAGTACTTC	CASSSRDKIYEQYF
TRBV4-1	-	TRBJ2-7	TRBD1	TGCGCCAGCAGCCAAGAGCGGAGTTGGGGACAGGGGAATGACTACGAGCAGTACTTC	CASSQERSWGQGNDYEQYF
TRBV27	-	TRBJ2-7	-	TGTGCCAGCAGTTCTATTGGGGTCCAGACCCTCTCCTACGAGCAGTACTTC	CASSSIGVQTLSYEQYF
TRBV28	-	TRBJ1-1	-	TGTGCCAGCAGTTTATGGGCCGATGAAGCTTTCTTT	CASSLWADEAFF
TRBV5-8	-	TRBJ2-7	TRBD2	TGTGCCAGCACCCCCCTTTATTCCGGCGGGAGTAACTACGAGCAGTACTTC	CASTPLYSGGSNYEQYF
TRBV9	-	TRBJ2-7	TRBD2	TGTGCCAGCAGCGTAGGGACGGGAGGGGGCTACGAGCAGTACTTC	CASSVGTGGGYEQYF
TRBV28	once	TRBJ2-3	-	TGTGCCCCGGGCACAGATACGCAGTATTTT	CAPGTDTQYF
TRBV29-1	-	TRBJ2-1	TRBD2	TGCAGCGTTGTAGCACTAGCGGATCCCAATGAGCAGTTCTTC	CSVVALADPNEQFF
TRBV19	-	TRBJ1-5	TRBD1	TGTGCCAGTAGTATATACAGGGGGAGCAATCAGCCCCAGCATTTT	CASSIYRGSNQPQHF
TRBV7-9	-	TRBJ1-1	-	TGTGCCAGCAGCTTAGCGCCCAGGGTCACAGCTTTCTTT	CASSLAPRVTAFF
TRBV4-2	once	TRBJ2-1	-	TGTGCCAGCAGCCCAAGCTACCACAATGAGCAGTTCTTC	CASSPSYHNEQFF
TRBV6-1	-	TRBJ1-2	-	TGTGCCAGCAGTGAATCGGGGTATTATGGCTACACCTTC	CASSESGYYGYTF
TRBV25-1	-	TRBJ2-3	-	TGTGCCAGCAGTGAAAAGCCGGTCCCAGATACGCAGTATTTT	CASSEKPVPDTQYF
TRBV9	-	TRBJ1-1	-	TGTGCCAGCAGAGGGGCGGAGAACACTGAAGCTTTCTTT	CASRGAENTEAFF
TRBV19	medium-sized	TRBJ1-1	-	TGTGCCAGTGGGCTGAGGGGGGATTATGCGCTTGAAGCTTTCTTT	CASGLRGDYALEAFF
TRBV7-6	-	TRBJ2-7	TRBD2	TGTGCCAGCAGCCAGCGGGAGGCCTACGAGCAGTACTTC	CASSQREAYEQYF
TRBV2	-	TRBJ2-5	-	TGTGCCAGCAGTGACGCCGGGCAGATCGAAGAGACCCAGTACTTC	CASSDAGQIEETQYF
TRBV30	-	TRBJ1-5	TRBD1	TGTGCCTGGAGTACTCGGGGACAGGGCAATCAGCCCCAGCATTTT	CAWSTRGQGNQPQHF
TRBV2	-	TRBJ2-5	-	TGTGCCAGCGGGGTCATTGAGACCCAGTACTTC	CASGVIETQYF
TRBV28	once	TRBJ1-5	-	TGTGCCAGCAGTAAGCAGGGTGGGAGTCTTCTCAATCAGCCCCAGCATTTT	CASSKQGGSLLNQPQHF
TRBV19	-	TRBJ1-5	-	TGTGCCAGTAGTATAATAGGGAGCAATCAGCCCCAGCATTTT	CASSIIGSNQPQHF
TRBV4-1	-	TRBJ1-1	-	TGCGCCAGCAGCTTTGGGGCGGGGGCCGATGAAGCTTTCTTT	CASSFGAGADEAFF
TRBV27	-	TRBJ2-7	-	TGTGCCAGCAGTTTATCTCCGGAGGTTGAGGACGAGCAGTACTTC	CASSLSPEVEDEQYF
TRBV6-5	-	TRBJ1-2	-	TGTGCCAGCAGGGAGGATTACTATGGCTACACCTTC	CASREDYYGYTF
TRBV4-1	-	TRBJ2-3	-	TGCGCCAGCAGCCAGGTACCGGAATATACGCAGTATTTT	CASSQVPEYTQYF
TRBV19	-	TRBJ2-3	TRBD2	TGTGCCAGTAGCGTTACTAGCGCAGATACGCAGTATTTT	CASSVTSADTQYF
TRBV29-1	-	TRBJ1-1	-	TGCAGCGTTGAAGGAGAGTACACTGAGGCTTTCTTT	CSVEGEYTEAFF
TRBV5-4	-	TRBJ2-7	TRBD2	TGTGCCAGCAGCTTCTGGGGCGGGAGGGAGAGCGAGCAGTACTTC	CASSFWGGRESEQYF
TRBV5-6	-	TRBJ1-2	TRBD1	TGTGCCAGCAGTCCCACGCCCACAGGGGTGGATGGCTACACCTTC	CASSPTPTGVDGYTF
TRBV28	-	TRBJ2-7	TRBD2	TGTGCCACCTCCGGGACTAGCGGGAGGGCCGGCGAGCAGTACTTC	CATSGTSGRAGEQYF
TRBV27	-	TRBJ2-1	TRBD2	TGTGCCAGCAGTTTGGGACTAGCGGACGACAATGAGCAGTTCTTC	CASSLGLADDNEQFF
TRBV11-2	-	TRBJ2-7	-	TGTGCCAGCAGCTCATACTCCTACGAGCAGTACTTC	CASSSYSYEQYF
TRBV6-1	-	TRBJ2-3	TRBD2	TGTGCCAGCACCCAACTAGCGGGAGGCACAGATACGCAGTATTTT	CASTQLAGGTDTQYF
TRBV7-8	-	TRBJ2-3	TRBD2	TGTGCCAGCAGCCTAGGACTAGCGGGAGTGGGGTTCACAGATACGCAGTATTTT	CASSLGLAGVGFTDTQYF
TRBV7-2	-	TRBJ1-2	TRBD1	TGTGCCAGCAGCTGGACAGGGGGAATGGGCTACACCTTC	CASSWTGGMGYTF
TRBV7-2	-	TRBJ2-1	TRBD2	TGTGCCAGCAGCCCACTAGCGGGCTATTCTGTTGAGCAGTTCTTC	CASSPLAGYSVEQFF
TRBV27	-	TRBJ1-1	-	TGTGCCAGCAGTCCCCCGGGGAGTGAAGCTTTCTTT	CASSPPGSEAFF
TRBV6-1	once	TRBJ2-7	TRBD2	TGTGCCAGCAGTACCTGGACTAGCCCGACCTACGAGCAGTACTTC	CASSTWTSPTYEQYF
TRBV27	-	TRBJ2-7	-	-	CASSPGQYFGEQYF
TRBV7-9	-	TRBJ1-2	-	TGTGCCAGCAGCATGGGTGACTATGGCTACACCTTC	CASSMGDYGYTF
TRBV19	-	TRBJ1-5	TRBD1	TGTGCCAGTAGTACCTGGGGACAGGGCAATCAGCCCCAGCATTTT	CASSTWGQGNQPQHF
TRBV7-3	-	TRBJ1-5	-	TGTGCCAGCAGCTTCGTAGTAGCCTATAGCAATCAGCCCCAGCATTTT	CASSFVVAYSNQPQHF
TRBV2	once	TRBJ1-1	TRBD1	TGTGCCAGCAGAACCGAGACAGGGGAGAACACTGAAGCTTTCTTT	CASRTETGENTEAFF
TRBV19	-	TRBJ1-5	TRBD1	TGTGCCAGTTCTAACGATTTGGACAGGGGGCTTCAGCCCCAGCATTTT	CASSNDLDRGLQPQHF
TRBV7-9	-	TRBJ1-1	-	TGTGCCAGCAGCCCACCTTGGACGGGGAAGAGCGTGAACACTGAAGCTTTCTTT	CASSPPWTGKSVNTEAFF
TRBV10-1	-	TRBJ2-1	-	TGCGCCAGCAGTGAGGTTACAGGGGGGGATGAGCAGTTCTTC	CASSEVTGGDEQFF